The 9 T cell receptor beta chains in this list originate from one sample, sequenced in a study of cytomegalovirus exposure and HLA in healthy donors. A multiplex PCR was run with 60 Vbeta primers and 13 Jbeta primers. Profiling relied on immunoSEQ multiplex PCR, and the TCRdb table lists in-frame clones only, not all of them. The table shows approximately 100,000 clones, with around 65% occurring only once. The sequenced sample consisted of PBMCs. These receptors originate from a woman in her fifties or sixties in good health and CMV-seronegative.

This chain links TRBV7-2 with TRBJ2-7, with D unresolved. This CDR3 spans 16 amino acids. Germline V gene lookup returns CDR1 SGHTA and CDR2 FQGNSA. V was cut by 2 bases and J by 0 bases, with 14 bases left in between. CDR3 residues: CASSLSTPQSSYEQYF. The DNA of the CDR3 is TGTGCCAGCAGCTTATCGACACCCCAGAGCTCCTACGAGCAGTACTTC.

V gene TRBV10-3 combines with J gene TRBJ1-5; D is undetermined. The CDR3 consists of 14 residues. CDR1 is ENHRY, CDR2 SYGVKD, per germline. Trimming shortened V by 6 bases and J by 5 bases, and 14 bases separated the two germline ends. CDR3 amino acids: CAISRSRGDQPQHF. CDR3 bases: TGTGCCATCAGCCGGAGCCGGGGAGATCAGCCCCAGCATTTT.

The chain is built from TRBV1 and TRBJ2-1; the table's D call of TRBD2 was not tested on the DNA. TRBV1 is flagged as a pseudogene. The CDR3 runs to 15 residues. CDR3 in amino acids: CTSVSGGVAYNEQFF. The CDR3 bases are TGCACCAGCGTCAGCGGGGGGGTGGCGTACAATGAGCAGTTCTTC.

The genes are TRBV5-1 and TRBJ2-7; D possibly corresponds to TRBD2 (5 bases). This CDR3 region has 15 residues. Germline CDR1 is SGHRS and CDR2 is YFSETQ. V lost 4 bases to trimming and J lost 2 bases, with 16 bases between them. CDR3 protein: CASSDLSTGTYEQYF. The CDR3 DNA reads as TGCGCCAGCAGCGACTTGTCTACGGGGACCTACGAGCAGTACTTC.

The chain has TRBV5-1 and TRBJ2-1; weak D call: TRBD1 (5 bases). The CDR3 is made up of 13 amino acids. The germline V gene encodes CDR1 SGHRS and CDR2 YFSETQ. Trimming removed 6 bases from V and 2 bases from J, with 9 bases in between. CDR3 DNA: TGCGCCAGCATGGACAACCCCTACAATGAGCAGTTCTTC. Translated, it gives CASMDNPYNEQFF. Filled out from reference TRBV5-1 and TRBJ2-1, the complete variable domain reads KAGVTQTPRYLIKTRGQQVTLSCSPISGHRSVSWYQQTPGQGLQFLFEYFSETQRNKGNFPGRFSGRQFSNSRSEMNVSTLELGDSALYLCASMDNPYNEQFFGPGTRLTVL.

The chain combines TRBV7-9 with TRBJ2-7, with D possibly TRBD1 on 6 matching bases. This CDR3 has 13 residues. Per germline, CDR1 SEHNR and CDR2 FQNEAQ (reference sequence). Trimming removed 5 bases at V and 7 bases at J, with 15 bases between. CDR3 region: CASSATGPPEQYF. CDR3 coding DNA: TGTGCCAGCAGCGCGACAGGCCCCCCTGAGCAGTACTTC.

The chain combines TRBV27 with TRBJ1-3; D might be TRBD1 (5 bases). The CDR3 runs 17 residues. CDR1 and CDR2 from the germline V gene are MNHEY and SMNVEV (reference sequence). V shed 1 base and J shed 0 bases, with 13 bases lying between them. In DNA form, the CDR3 reads TGTGCCAGCAGTTTATGGGGCCCCTTTAGCTCTGGAAACACCATATATTTT. It specifies CASSLWGPFSSGNTIYF.

CDR3 coding DNA: TGTGCCAGCAGCTTTCGGGCTAGCGGGGACTACAATGAGCAGTTCTTC. Translation gives CASSFRASGDYNEQFF. The chain has TRBV11-2 and TRBJ2-1; TRBD2 matches 9 bases. CDR3 length equals 16 residues. The V gene's germline CDR1 is SGHAT and CDR2 FQNNGV. The ends lost 3 bases at V and 3 bases at J; junction bases unmatched: 6.

The rearrangement joins TRBV6-1 to TRBJ2-5, with 7 bases fitting TRBD1. Germline V gene sequence: CDR1 MNHNS, CDR2 SASEGT. The ends lost 10 bases at V and 7 bases at J; junction bases unmatched: 15. The CDR3 totals 14 residues. In nucleotides, the CDR3 is TGTGCCATCCTGTGGGACAGAAATTACGGGACCCAGTACTTC. It translates to CAILWDRNYGTQYF.